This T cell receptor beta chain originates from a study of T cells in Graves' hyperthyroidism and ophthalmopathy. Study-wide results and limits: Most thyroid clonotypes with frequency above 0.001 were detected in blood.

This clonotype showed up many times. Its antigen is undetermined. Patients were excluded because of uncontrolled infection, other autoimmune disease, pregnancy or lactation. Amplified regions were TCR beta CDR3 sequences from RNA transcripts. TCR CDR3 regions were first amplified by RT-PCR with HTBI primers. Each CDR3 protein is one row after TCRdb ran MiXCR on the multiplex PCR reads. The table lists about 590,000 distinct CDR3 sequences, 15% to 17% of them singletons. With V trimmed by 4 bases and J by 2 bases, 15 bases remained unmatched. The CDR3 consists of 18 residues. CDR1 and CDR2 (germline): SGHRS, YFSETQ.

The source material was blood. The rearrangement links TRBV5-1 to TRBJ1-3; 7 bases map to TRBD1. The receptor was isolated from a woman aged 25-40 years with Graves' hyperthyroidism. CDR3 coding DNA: TGCGCCAGCAGCCCAAGAGAGACTACAGGGGAGCCTGGAAACACCATATATTTT. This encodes CASSPRETTGEPGNTIYF.